The 28 T cell receptor beta chains listed next were all sequenced from one sample in a study of cytomegalovirus exposure and HLA in healthy donors. PCR amplification relied on 60 Vbeta primers (plus 13 Jbeta primers). The repertoire was sequenced with immunoSEQ multiplex PCR; TCRdb's copy has only in-frame clones and lacks some. The table shows roughly 200,000 clones, with 87% occurring only once. Sequenced input: PBMCs. These receptor sequences come from a boy aged 2-9 years in good health and CMV-seronegative.

The V gene is TRBV27, the J gene TRBJ2-7, with 8 bases lining up with TRBD2. Germline CDR1 MNHEY, CDR2 SMNVEV (reference sequence). The CDR3 covers 15 residues. The trim removed 3 bases at V and 2 bases at J, leaving 6 bases unmatched. CDR3 sequence reads: CASSFHGGAPYEQYF. In nucleotides, the CDR3 is TGTGCCAGCAGTTTCCACGGGGGGGCTCCCTACGAGCAGTACTTC.

CDR3 nucleotides: TGTGCCAGCAGCGTAGATCCTAGCGGGGGGAAAATAGATACGCAGTATTTT. This sequence encodes CASSVDPSGGKIDTQYF. The rearrangement uses TRBV9 and TRBJ2-3, with 11 bases aligning to TRBD2. The CDR3 has 17 residues. Germline lookup yields CDR1 SGDLS and CDR2 YYNGEE. With 0 bases clipped from V and 5 bases from J, the junction kept 8 bases outside the gene matches.

The chain is built from TRBV14 and TRBJ2-2; 14 nucleotides align to TRBD2. Germline V lookup: CDR1 SGHDN, CDR2 FVKESK. CDR3 length equals 17 residues. V shed 4 bases, J shed 6 bases, and the junction held 7 bases outside the gene matches. The CDR3 sequence: CASSPGLAGVGAGELFF. The CDR3 coding sequence is TGTGCCAGCAGCCCGGGACTAGCGGGAGTAGGGGCCGGGGAGCTGTTTTTT.

The chain couples TRBV5-1 to TRBJ1-1; a weak D match, TRBD1 (6 bases). V shed 5 bases and J shed 1 base, with 18 bases lying between them. This CDR3 has 16 amino acids. CDR1 is SGHRS and CDR2 is YFSETQ in the germline V gene. The chain's CDR3 is CASSFRTVSPNTEAFF. In nucleotides, the CDR3 is TGCGCCAGCAGTTTTCGGACAGTATCCCCGAACACTGAAGCTTTCTTT.

V is TRBV2 and J is TRBJ1-4, with 8 bases matching TRBD1. CDR1 and CDR2 (germline): SNHLY, FYNNEI. Losses at the gene ends were 6 bases for V and 4 bases for J; bases not matched to a gene: 1. The CDR3 has 13 amino acids. The CDR3, as DNA: TGTGCCAGCAGGACAGGGGATAATGAAAAACTGTTTTTT. It translates to CASRTGDNEKLFF.

This chain connects TRBV5-1 to TRBJ1-1, with TRBD1 matching over 8 bases. The V and J ends lost 5 bases and 3 bases, in that order; junction bases with no gene match: 9. The length of the CDR3 is 15 residues. Germline-derived CDR1 and CDR2 are SGHRS and YFSETQ. CDR3 in amino acids: CASRARGRGYTEAFF. The CDR3 DNA reads as TGCGCCAGCAGAGCCAGGGGGCGCGGATACACTGAAGCTTTCTTT.

The rearrangement links TRBV6-1 to TRBJ2-7, with TRBD1 matching 9 bases. Germline V lookup: CDR1 MNHNS, CDR2 SASEGT. The CDR3 covers 15 residues. V shed 3 bases, J shed 3 bases, and the junction held 6 bases outside the gene matches. For the CDR3, the DNA is TGTGCCAGCAGTGATGGGACAGGGTCGGTCTACGAGCAGTACTTC. Its protein product is CASSDGTGSVYEQYF.

The rearrangement joins TRBV6-1 to TRBJ1-1, with 7 bases that match TRBD1. Germline CDR1 MNHNS, CDR2 SASEGT. The junction had 10 bases not matched to a gene; V was cut back by 8 bases and J by 1 base. This CDR3 has 15 residues. CDR3 sequence: CASAAYRTGNTEAFF. The CDR3, as DNA: TGTGCCAGCGCGGCATACAGGACAGGGAACACTGAAGCTTTCTTT.

This clone has only a few counts. The rearrangement joins TRBV6-5 to TRBJ2-6, with D uncertain. In germline, CDR1 is MNHEY, CDR2 SVGAGI. The CDR3 has 15 residues. Trimming left V 2 bases short and J 2 bases short, with 7 bases between. CDR3 protein: CASSYEITGANVLTF. CDR3 nucleotides: TGTGCCAGCAGTTACGAGATCACTGGGGCCAACGTCCTGACTTTC.

The chain is built from TRBV28 and TRBJ1-2, with D uncertain. Trimming took off 2 bases at V and 3 bases at J, with 7 bases between the two ends. The germline V gene has CDR1 MDHEN and CDR2 SYDVKM. CDR3 length: 13 residues. This CDR3 is CASSLRRHYGYTF. CDR3 coding DNA: TGTGCCAGCAGTTTACGCAGGCACTATGGCTACACCTTC.

The CDR3 DNA reads as TGTGCCTGGACCCCCGACAGCCACTCTGGAAACACCATATATTTT. It specifies CAWTPDSHSGNTIYF. This chain joins TRBV30 and TRBJ1-3; possibly TRBD1 for D (5 bases). Germline CDR1 GTSNPN, CDR2 SVGIG (reference sequence). Trimming left V 4 bases short and J 0 bases short, with 13 bases between. This CDR3 has 15 amino acids.

V and J are TRBV5-1 and TRBJ1-4, with 7 bases matching TRBD1. Per the germline V gene, CDR1 is SGHRS and CDR2 is YFSETQ. V was clipped by 2 bases and J by 8 bases; unmatched bases: 6. The CDR3 has 14 amino acids. The CDR3 sequence: CASSLGQAGEKLFF. The CDR3 bases are TGCGCCAGCAGCTTAGGACAGGCAGGCGAAAAACTGTTTTTT.

The rearrangement uses TRBV28 and TRBJ1-2; 8 bases fit TRBD1. V gave up 5 bases and J gave up 5 bases; unmatched junction bases: 10. Germline CDR1 reads MDHEN; CDR2 reads SYDVKM. This CDR3 contains 15 residues. CDR3 in amino acids: CASSLPDRGAYGYTF. CDR3 sequence (DNA): TGTGCCAGCAGTCTACCAGACAGGGGAGCATATGGCTACACCTTC.

CDR3 protein: CAWSPGTGTYGYTF. In nucleotides, the CDR3 is TGTGCCTGGAGTCCAGGGACAGGGACTTATGGCTACACCTTC. V and J are TRBV30 and TRBJ1-2; 9 nucleotides line up with TRBD1. CDR1 is GTSNPN, CDR2 SVGIG, per germline (reference sequence). With V trimmed by 2 bases and J by 5 bases, 6 bases remained unmatched. CDR3 length: 14 amino acids.

This chain uses TRBV5-4 with TRBJ2-5; possible D gene TRBD2, 6 bases. The V end was cut by 5 bases, the J end by 5 bases, with 19 bases between. The CDR3 consists of 15 residues. From germline, CDR1 is SGHNT and CDR2 YYREEE (reference sequence). As DNA, the CDR3 is TGTGCCAGCAGGGGGAGGTCGGGAGAAGGGGAGACCCAGTACTTC. Translated: CASRGRSGEGETQYF.

The rearrangement uses TRBV19 and TRBJ2-7; 9 bases fit TRBD1. Trimming removed 5 bases from V and 0 bases from J; junction bases left unmatched: 8. CDR3 length: 16 residues. Germline V CDR1 and CDR2: LNHDA, SQIVND (reference sequence). The CDR3 DNA sequence: TGTGCCAGTAGTCAATTGCCGGGACAGGGCTCCTACGAGCAGTACTTC. It codes for CASSQLPGQGSYEQYF.

In this sample, this clone turned up once. J is TRBJ2-5 and V is TRBV7-8, with 7 bases lining up with TRBD2. In germline, CDR1 is SGHVS, CDR2 FQNEAQ. Trimming cost V 5 bases and J 5 bases; bases outside gene matches: 8. The CDR3 contains 14 residues. CDR3 sequence: CASSPEGGSETQYF. DNA of the CDR3: TGTGCCAGCAGCCCCGAGGGCGGGAGTGAGACCCAGTACTTC.

V usage is TRBV20-1 and J usage is TRBJ2-7; tentatively, D is TRBD2 (6 bases). Looked up from germline, CDR1 is DFQATT and CDR2 is SNEGSKA (reference sequence). The V end was cut by 5 bases, the J end by 12 bases, with 14 bases between. The CDR3 runs to 10 residues. CDR3: CSAVGLPPYF. CDR3 DNA sequence: TGCAGTGCTGTAGGACTACCCCCGTACTTC.

This clone has only a few counts. The rearrangement links TRBV5-4 to TRBJ1-1; 7 nucleotides align to TRBD1. Germline CDR1 and CDR2: SGHNT and YYREEE (reference sequence). Trimming removed 0 bases from V and 4 bases from J; junction bases left unmatched: 6. This CDR3 has 15 residues. The CDR3 DNA reads TGTGCCAGCAGCTTGGTTGTACCAGGGGGCACTGAAGCTTTCTTT. It codes for CASSLVVPGGTEAFF. Variable domain in full (rest from reference TRBV5-4 and TRBJ1-1): ETGVTQSPTHLIKTRGQQVTLRCSSQSGHNTVSWYQQALGQGPQFIFQYYREEENGRGNFPPRFSGLQFPNYSSELNVNALELDDSALYLCASSLVVPGGTEAFFGQGTRLTVV.

As concerns this clone: Other nucleotide sequences in the sample specify the same CDR3. This sequence joins TRBV11-2 and TRBJ2-2, with a possible D match to TRBD2 (5 bases). Germline CDR1 is SGHAT and CDR2 is FQNNGV. The V end lost 1 base, the J end lost 5 bases, and 11 bases lay between the germline ends. CDR3 size: 15 residues. The CDR3, as DNA: TGTGCCAGCAGCTTAGGAGGGATGGGGACCGGGGAGCTGTTTTTT. Translated, it gives CASSLGGMGTGELFF.

This chain joins TRBV10-3 and TRBJ1-6, with TRBD1 as a possible D gene (5 bases). The ends were cut back, 6 bases at V and 6 bases at J, with 15 bases in the middle. CDR1 and CDR2 (germline): ENHRY, SYGVKD. The CDR3 loop spans 15 amino acids. The CDR3 DNA follows: TGTGCCATCAGCGGGGGTCAAGGGGTTAATTCACCCCTCCACTTT. Translation: CAISGGQGVNSPLHF.

The chain is built from TRBV19 and TRBJ1-2; 7 bases align to TRBD1. CDR3 length: 15 amino acids. Germline V CDR1 and CDR2: LNHDA, SQIVND (reference sequence). V shed 6 bases and J 4 bases; nucleotides not matched to a gene: 11. The CDR3 protein is CASSTPGQKIYGYTF. CDR3 sequence (DNA): TGTGCCAGTAGCACCCCGGGACAGAAAATCTATGGCTACACCTTC. Combining the CDR3 with reference TRBV19 and TRBJ1-2 gives the whole variable domain DGGITQSPKYLFRKEGQNVTLSCEQNLNHDAMYWYRQDPGQGLRLIYYSQIVNDFQKGDIAEGYSVSREKKESFPLTVTSAQKNPTAFYLCASSTPGQKIYGYTFGSGTRLTVV.

This clone was counted a few times. The V gene is TRBV5-1, the J gene TRBJ1-3, with 9 bases identical to TRBD1. After removal of 4 bases from V and 0 bases from J, the junction contained 2 bases not matched to a gene. Germline V gene data show CDR1 as SGHRS and CDR2 as YFSETQ. This CDR3 is 15 amino acids long. DNA for the CDR3: TGCGCCAGCAGCGAGACAGGGGGCTCTGGAAACACCATATATTTT. Translated: CASSETGGSGNTIYF.

The chain has TRBV30 and TRBJ1-2; 8 bases fit TRBD1. Germline V gives CDR1 GTSNPN, CDR2 SVGIG (reference sequence). The CDR3 consists of 13 residues. After removal of 5 bases from V and 3 bases from J, the junction contained 5 bases not matched to a gene. The CDR3 DNA reads TGTGCCTGGTGGACAGGGATCGACTATGGCTACACCTTC. This gives the protein CAWWTGIDYGYTF.

The gene calls are TRBV30 and TRBJ1-6; 8 nucleotides line up with TRBD1. Unmatched junction bases numbered 3, after V lost 1 base and J lost 10 bases. CDR1 is GTSNPN, CDR2 SVGIG, per germline (reference sequence). The CDR3 covers 13 residues. CDR3: CAWSGTGRSPLHF. CDR3 sequence (DNA): TGTGCCTGGAGTGGGACAGGGCGCTCACCCCTCCACTTT.

This chain joins TRBV7-6 and TRBJ2-1; 9 nucleotides line up with TRBD1. The CDR3 totals 13 residues. The V and J ends lost 5 bases and 15 bases, in that order; junction bases with no gene match: 11. CDR1 SGHVS and CDR2 FNYEAQ come from the germline V gene. CDR3 in amino acids: CASSRPGTGTPFF. The CDR3, as DNA: TGTGCCAGCAGCCGTCCCGGGACAGGGACTCCGTTCTTC. The variable domain in full, completed from reference TRBV7-6 and TRBJ2-1, reads GAGVSQSPRYKVTKRGQDVALRCDPISGHVSLYWYRQALGQGPEFLTYFNYEAQQDKSGLPNDRFSAERPEGSISTLTIQRTEQRDSAMYRCASSRPGTGTPFFGPGTRLTVL.

As regards this clone: Relative to the germline gene, one junction end is altered; a read error may explain this. V usage is TRBV7-9 and J usage is TRBJ1-2, with D unclear. The CDR3 runs 16 residues. The germline V gene encodes CDR1 SEHNR and CDR2 FQNEAQ (reference sequence). CDR3 residues: CSSSLEPVRETYGYTF. CDR3 in DNA: TGTTCCAGCAGCTTAGAACCGGTCCGGGAGACCTATGGCTACACCTTC.

The chain combines TRBV5-1 with TRBJ2-3, with TRBD1 identical over 7 bases. This CDR3 is 15 amino acids long. Germline values: CDR1 SGHRS, CDR2 YFSETQ. V shed 0 bases, J shed 4 bases, and the junction held 5 bases outside the gene matches. The CDR3 loop is CASSLEQGWADTQYF. In DNA, the CDR3 is TGCGCCAGCAGCTTGGAACAGGGGTGGGCAGATACGCAGTATTTT.